This T cell receptor (beta chain) was sequenced for a study of CD8+ T cells in alopecia areata. About the research overall: Tofacitinib ran for 6 to 18 months before 6 months off drug.

Comment on this clone: Its cognate antigen is unknown.

cDNA reverse transcribed from extracted RNA served as the sequencing template. Some clones are missing from TCRdb's copy, which holds only in-frame ones; the method was immunoSEQ multiplex PCR. The sample records about 270,000 clones, around three fifths being singletons. Study-level findings and limits: A great number of expanded lesional clones endured in scalp and blood during tofacitinib.

Treatment of the sample: oral pan-JAK inhibitor, 5-10 mg twice daily. CDR1 and CDR2 (germline): ENHRY, SYGVKD. Trimming left V 3 bases short and J 6 bases short, with 12 bases between. The CDR3 sequence is 14 residues long. The rearrangement joins TRBV10-3 to TRBJ1-5, with D possibly matching TRBD1 (6 bases). The sequence was collected from a human donor with alopecia areata. This specimen consisted of CD4+ T cells sorted from blood, obtained at week 52, from a patient treated with tofacitinib. CDR3 region: CAISESQGTQPQHF. The CDR3 DNA is TGTGCCATCAGTGAAAGTCAGGGGACTCAGCCCCAGCATTTT.